This is a list of T cell receptor beta chains from one sample in a study of cytomegalovirus exposure and HLA in healthy donors. Measured with immunoSEQ multiplex PCR; TCRdb has only the in-frame clones, and not every one. The sample has about 95,000 clones, around 70% seen once. Sequencing input: PBMCs. These receptors all stem from a woman aged 50 to 60 in good health and CMV-seropositive. Each CDR3 is given with its conserved first and last residue. The D gene is left open where the match is weak. Part of the rows lack a size; the others show once, few, many or a class for expanded clones.

abundance	d_gene	v_gene	j_gene	CDR3nt	CDR3aa
-	TRBD1	TRBV7-2	TRBJ1-4	TGTGCCAGCAGCGCCCGGACAGGGGGAACAACTAATGAAAAACTGTTTTTT	CASSARTGGTTNEKLFF
-	-	TRBV15	TRBJ2-5	TGTGCCACCAGCAGATGGGCGGGGGAGACCCAGTACTTC	CATSRWAGETQYF
-	-	TRBV6-5	TRBJ2-5	TGTGCCAGCAGATCACTGGGGGGAATCGGAGAGACCCAGTACTTC	CASRSLGGIGETQYF
-	TRBD2	TRBV7-9	TRBJ2-1	TGTGCCAGCAGCCGGGGATTGCTAGCGGGATCAGGAGCAGAGCAGTTCTTC	CASSRGLLAGSGAEQFF
once	-	TRBV6-4	TRBJ1-5	TGTGCCAGCAGTGCATCCCGCAATCAGCCCCAGCATTTT	CASSASRNQPQHF
-	TRBD2	TRBV10-2	TRBJ2-7	TGCGCCAGCAGTGTCTCGACTTCTAGCGGGCCCTACGAGCAGTACTTC	CASSVSTSSGPYEQYF
-	-	TRBV4-3	TRBJ2-1	TGCGCCAGCAGCCAACAACCCATACCTGGGCTAGCCAATGAGCAGTTCTTC	CASSQQPIPGLANEQFF
-	-	TRBV11-2	TRBJ1-2	TGTGCCAGCAGCTTAGATCTTGTCCAGGCTCATGGCTACACCTTC	CASSLDLVQAHGYTF
few	-	TRBV5-1	TRBJ2-2	TGCGCCAGCAGCTTGGTTAGCACCGGGGAGCTGTTTTTT	CASSLVSTGELFF
-	-	TRBV5-1	TRBJ1-6	TGCGCCAGCAGTGTGGAGGGTTTTGGATCACCCCTCCACTTT	CASSVEGFGSPLHF
once	TRBD1	TRBV6-1	TRBJ1-5	TGTGCCAGCAGGACCGGGACAGCGCAAAATCAGCCCCAGCATTTT	CASRTGTAQNQPQHF
-	-	TRBV10-3	TRBJ2-7	TGTGCCATCCGCAGAGGAGAGCCCTACGAGCAGTACTTC	CAIRRGEPYEQYF
-	TRBD2	TRBV7-2	TRBJ2-2	TGTGCCAGCAGCGGACTAGCGGGAGAAAGCGGGGAGCTGTTTTTT	CASSGLAGESGELFF
-	-	TRBV7-2	TRBJ2-1	TGTGCCAGCAGCTTGAGGGGGGAGCAGTTCTTC	CASSLRGEQFF
-	-	TRBV7-2	TRBJ2-7	TGTGCCAGCAGCTTAACCGGGGGGCCCAACTACGAGCAGTACTTC	CASSLTGGPNYEQYF
-	-	TRBV18	TRBJ2-4	TGTGCCAGCTCACCGAGGTTACCAGGGGGGACCTGGGGCAAAAACATTCAGTACTTC	CASSPRLPGGTWGKNIQYF
-	-	TRBV6-1	TRBJ1-3	TGTGCCAGCAGTGTGGGCGCCGATTTCGCCATATATTTT	CASSVGADFAIYF
-	TRBD2	TRBV4-1	TRBJ2-2	TGCGCCAGCAGCCAGTTGGGACTAGGTATTTTCCGGGAGCTGTTTTTT	CASSQLGLGIFRELFF
-	TRBD1	TRBV28	TRBJ2-6	TGTGCCAGCAGCCCGGACAGGGCTGGGGCCAACGTCCTGACTTTC	CASSPDRAGANVLTF
-	-	TRBV19	TRBJ1-4	TGTGCCAGTAGGACAACTGCAACTAATGAAAAACTGTTTTTT	CASRTTATNEKLFF
-	TRBD1	TRBV19	TRBJ1-5	TGTGCCAGTAGTATAGATGGGACAGAACGGGATCAGCCCCAGCATTTT	CASSIDGTERDQPQHF
-	-	TRBV18	TRBJ1-5	TGTGCCAGCTCACCAGAGGTGGCCAATCAGCCCCAGCATTTT	CASSPEVANQPQHF
few	TRBD2	TRBV28	TRBJ2-2	TGTGCCAGCAGTTCCCCCCGGGGGGCGGGAGGTTTAGCCGGGGAGCTGTTTTTT	CASSSPRGAGGLAGELFF
-	-	TRBV5-8	TRBJ1-2	TGTGCCAGCAGCCTAGGTCGGGATCCCTATGGCTACACCTTC	CASSLGRDPYGYTF
once	-	TRBV7-9	TRBJ1-1	TGTGCCAGCAGCTGGTGGGGCAACACTGAAGCTTTCTTT	CASSWWGNTEAFF
-	-	TRBV5-6	TRBJ2-3	TGTGCCAGCAGCCCCCAACAGTCAGATACGCAGTATTTT	CASSPQQSDTQYF
-	TRBD2	TRBV11-2	TRBJ2-1	TGTGCCAGCAGTTTTAGCGGGACCAATGAGCAGTTCTTC	CASSFSGTNEQFF
-	-	TRBV11-2	TRBJ2-3	TGTGCCAGCAGCTTATCGGTCCCATCTGGCACAGATACGCAGTATTTT	CASSLSVPSGTDTQYF
medium-sized	TRBD2	TRBV27	TRBJ2-3	TGTGCCAGCAGTTCCTCGGCTAGCGGGAGAGTAGATACGCAGTATTTT	CASSSSASGRVDTQYF